This TCR beta chain derives from a study of T cell clonality in common variable immunodeficiency. Produced via immunoSEQ multiplex PCR; TCRdb's table is partial and in-frame only. The sample includes some 64,000 clones, none of them occurring once. In its sample, this clone was seen many times. The sample was peripheral blood mononuclear cells. This receptor was identified in a person between 18 and 69 years old in good health.

The CDR3 region is CASSPPGTVSGNTIYF. Partial CDR3 DNA: TGTGCCAGCAGCCCACCCGGGACAGTCTCTGGAAACACC. This chain links TRBV3-1 (or the pseudogene TRBV3-2) with TRBJ1-3, with 7 bases matching TRBD1. The read finishes 3 residues shy of the CDR3 end, and the germline J gene is used to complete it. After removal of 4 bases from V and 0 bases from J, the junction contained 6 bases not matched to a gene. The CDR3 extends over 16 amino acids. Germline assignment: CDR1 LGHDT and CDR2 YNNKEL (reference sequence).